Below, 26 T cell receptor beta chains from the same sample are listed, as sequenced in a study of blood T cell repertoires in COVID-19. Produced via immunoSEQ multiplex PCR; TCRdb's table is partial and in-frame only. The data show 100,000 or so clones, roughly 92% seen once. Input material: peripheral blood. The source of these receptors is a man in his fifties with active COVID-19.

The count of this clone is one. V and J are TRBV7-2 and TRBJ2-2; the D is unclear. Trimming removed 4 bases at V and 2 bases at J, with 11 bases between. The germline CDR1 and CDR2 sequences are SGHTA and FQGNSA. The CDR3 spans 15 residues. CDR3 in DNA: TGTGCCAGCAGCTCCTCCTACCTTAACACCGGGGAGCTGTTTTTT. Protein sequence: CASSSSYLNTGELFF.

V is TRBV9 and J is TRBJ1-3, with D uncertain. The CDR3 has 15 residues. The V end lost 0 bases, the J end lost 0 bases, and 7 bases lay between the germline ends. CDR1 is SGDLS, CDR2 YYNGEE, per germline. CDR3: CASSVDGGSGNTIYF. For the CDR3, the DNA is TGTGCCAGCAGCGTAGACGGCGGCTCTGGAAACACCATATATTTT.

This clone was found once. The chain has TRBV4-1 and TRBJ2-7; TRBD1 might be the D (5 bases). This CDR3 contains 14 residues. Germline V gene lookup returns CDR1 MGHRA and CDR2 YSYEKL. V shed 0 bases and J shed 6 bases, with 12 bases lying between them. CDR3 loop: CASSQEGRESEQYF. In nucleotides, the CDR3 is TGCGCCAGCAGCCAAGAAGGCAGGGAATCCGAGCAGTACTTC.

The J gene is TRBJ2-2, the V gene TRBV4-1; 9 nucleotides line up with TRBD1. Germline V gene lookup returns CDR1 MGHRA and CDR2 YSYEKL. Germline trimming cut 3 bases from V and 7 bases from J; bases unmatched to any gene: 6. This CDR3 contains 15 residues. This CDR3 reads CASSHPGQGYGELFF. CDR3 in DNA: TGCGCCAGCAGCCATCCCGGACAGGGGTACGGGGAGCTGTTTTTT.

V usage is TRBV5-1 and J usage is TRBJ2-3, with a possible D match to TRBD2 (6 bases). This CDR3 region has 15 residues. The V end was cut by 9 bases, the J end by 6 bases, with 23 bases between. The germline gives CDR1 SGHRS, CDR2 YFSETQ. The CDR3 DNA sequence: TGCGCCACACAGCCAGGAGGGGCAGAGACGGATACGCAGTATTTT. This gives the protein CATQPGGAETDTQYF.

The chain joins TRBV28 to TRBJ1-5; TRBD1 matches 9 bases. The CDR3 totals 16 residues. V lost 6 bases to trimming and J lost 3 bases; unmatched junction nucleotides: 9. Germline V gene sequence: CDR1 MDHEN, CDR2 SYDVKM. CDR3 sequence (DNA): TGTGCCAGCAGCCTCGGGACAGGGTTTAACAATCAGCCCCAGCATTTT. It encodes CASSLGTGFNNQPQHF.

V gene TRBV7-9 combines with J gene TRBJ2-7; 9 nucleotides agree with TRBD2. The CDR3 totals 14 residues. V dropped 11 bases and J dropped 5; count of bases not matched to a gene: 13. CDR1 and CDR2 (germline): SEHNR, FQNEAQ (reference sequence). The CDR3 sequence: CAVPGTSRSDEQYF. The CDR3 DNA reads TGTGCCGTGCCTGGGACTAGCCGTAGTGACGAGCAGTACTTC.

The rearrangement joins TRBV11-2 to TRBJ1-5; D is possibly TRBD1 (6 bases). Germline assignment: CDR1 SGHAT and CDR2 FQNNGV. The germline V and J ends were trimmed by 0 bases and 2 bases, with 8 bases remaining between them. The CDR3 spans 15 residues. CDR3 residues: CASSLDRQGNQPQHF. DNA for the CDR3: TGTGCCAGCAGCTTAGATCGACAGGGCAATCAGCCCCAGCATTTT.

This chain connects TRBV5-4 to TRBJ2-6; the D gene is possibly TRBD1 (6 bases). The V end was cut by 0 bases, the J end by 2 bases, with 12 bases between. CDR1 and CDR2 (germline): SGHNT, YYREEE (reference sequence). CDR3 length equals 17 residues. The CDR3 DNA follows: TGTGCCAGCAGCTTGGACAGGGTTTTGACTGGGGCCAACGTCCTGACTTTC. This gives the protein CASSLDRVLTGANVLTF.

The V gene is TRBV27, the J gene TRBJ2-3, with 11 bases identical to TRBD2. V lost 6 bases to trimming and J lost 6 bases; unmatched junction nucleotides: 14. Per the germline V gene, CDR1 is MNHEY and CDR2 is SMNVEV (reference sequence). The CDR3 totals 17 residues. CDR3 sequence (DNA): TGTGCCAGCAGCAAATCCTTAGTAGCGGGAGGGGCGGATACGCAGTATTTT. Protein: CASSKSLVAGGADTQYF.

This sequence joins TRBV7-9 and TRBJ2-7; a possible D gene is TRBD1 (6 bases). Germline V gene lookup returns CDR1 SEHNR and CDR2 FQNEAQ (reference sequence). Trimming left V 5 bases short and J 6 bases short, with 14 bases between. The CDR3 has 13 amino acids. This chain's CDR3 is CASSGTGSPEQYF. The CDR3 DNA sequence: TGTGCCAGCAGCGGTACAGGGAGCCCCGAGCAGTACTTC.

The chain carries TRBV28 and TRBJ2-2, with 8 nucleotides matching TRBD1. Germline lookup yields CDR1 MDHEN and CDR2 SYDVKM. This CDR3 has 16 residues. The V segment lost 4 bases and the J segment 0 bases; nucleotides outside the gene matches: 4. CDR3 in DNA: TGTGCCAGCAGTTCCGACAGGGGCTCGAACACCGGGGAGCTGTTTTTT. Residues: CASSSDRGSNTGELFF.

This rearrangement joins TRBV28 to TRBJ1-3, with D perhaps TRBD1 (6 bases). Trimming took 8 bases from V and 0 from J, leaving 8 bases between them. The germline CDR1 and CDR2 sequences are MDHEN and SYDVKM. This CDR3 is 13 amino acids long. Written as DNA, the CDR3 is TGTGCCAGCGTGGACAGCTCTGGAAACACCATATATTTT. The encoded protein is CASVDSSGNTIYF.

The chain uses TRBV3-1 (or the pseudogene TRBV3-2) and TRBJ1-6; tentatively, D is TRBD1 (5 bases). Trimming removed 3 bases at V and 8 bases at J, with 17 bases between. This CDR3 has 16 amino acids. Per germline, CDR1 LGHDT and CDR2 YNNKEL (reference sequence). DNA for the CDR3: TGTGCCAGCAGCCAGCGGTCGAGACAGAACTATTCACCCCTCCACTTT. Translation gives CASSQRSRQNYSPLHF.

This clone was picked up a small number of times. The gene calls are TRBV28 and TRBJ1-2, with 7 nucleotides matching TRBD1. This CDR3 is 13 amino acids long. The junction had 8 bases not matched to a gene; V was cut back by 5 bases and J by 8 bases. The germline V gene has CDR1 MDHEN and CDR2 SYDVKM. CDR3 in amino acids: CASSPTGYVGYTF. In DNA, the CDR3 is TGTGCCAGCAGTCCGACAGGGTATGTCGGCTACACCTTC.

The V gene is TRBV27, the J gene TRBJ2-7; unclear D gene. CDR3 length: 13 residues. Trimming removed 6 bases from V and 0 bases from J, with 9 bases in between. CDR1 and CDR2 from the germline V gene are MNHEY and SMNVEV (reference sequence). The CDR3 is CASRFSSSYEQYF. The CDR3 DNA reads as TGTGCCAGCAGATTCTCGAGCTCCTACGAGCAGTACTTC.

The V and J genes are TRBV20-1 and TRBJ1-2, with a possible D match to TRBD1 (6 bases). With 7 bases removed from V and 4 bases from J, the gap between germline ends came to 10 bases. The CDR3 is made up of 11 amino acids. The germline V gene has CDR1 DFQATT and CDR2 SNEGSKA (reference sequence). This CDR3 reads CSVDSFYGYTF. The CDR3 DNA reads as TGCAGTGTGGACAGCTTCTATGGCTACACCTTC.

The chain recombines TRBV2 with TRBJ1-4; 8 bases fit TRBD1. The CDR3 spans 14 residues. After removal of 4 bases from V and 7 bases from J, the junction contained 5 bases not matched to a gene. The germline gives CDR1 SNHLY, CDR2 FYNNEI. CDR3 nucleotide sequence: TGTGCCAGCAGTGTTGGACAGGGTTTTGAAAAACTGTTTTTT. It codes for CASSVGQGFEKLFF.

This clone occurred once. CDR3 DNA: TGTGCCAGCAGCCAAGGGGACAGCTACGAGCAGTACTTC. The encoded protein is CASSQGDSYEQYF. This chain uses TRBV3-1 (or the pseudogene TRBV3-2) with TRBJ2-7; 7 nucleotides line up with TRBD1. The CDR3 has 13 residues. Germline V lookup: CDR1 LGHDT, CDR2 YNNKEL (reference sequence). With V trimmed by 1 base and J by 3 bases, 0 bases remained unmatched.

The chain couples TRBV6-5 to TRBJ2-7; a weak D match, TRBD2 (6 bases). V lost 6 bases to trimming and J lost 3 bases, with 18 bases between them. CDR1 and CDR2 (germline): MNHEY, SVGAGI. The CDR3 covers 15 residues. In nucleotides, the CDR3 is TGTGCCAGCAGCGAGGTACTAGCCACTGTCTACGAGCAGTACTTC. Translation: CASSEVLATVYEQYF.

For the CDR3, the DNA is TGTGCCAGCAGCTTACCGGGACAGGGGGGAGTTAACAATGAGCAGTTCTTC. Its protein is CASSLPGQGGVNNEQFF. The V and J genes are TRBV5-4 and TRBJ2-1, with 11 bases aligning to TRBD1. Trimming took 2 bases from V and 5 from J; bases not matched to a gene: 9. The CDR3 totals 17 residues. Germline assignment: CDR1 SGHNT and CDR2 YYREEE (reference sequence).

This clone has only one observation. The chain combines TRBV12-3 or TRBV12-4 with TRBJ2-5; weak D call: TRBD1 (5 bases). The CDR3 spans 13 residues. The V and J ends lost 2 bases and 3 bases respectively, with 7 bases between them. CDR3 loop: CASSLWGEETQYF. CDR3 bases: TGTGCCAGCAGTTTATGGGGCGAAGAGACCCAGTACTTC.

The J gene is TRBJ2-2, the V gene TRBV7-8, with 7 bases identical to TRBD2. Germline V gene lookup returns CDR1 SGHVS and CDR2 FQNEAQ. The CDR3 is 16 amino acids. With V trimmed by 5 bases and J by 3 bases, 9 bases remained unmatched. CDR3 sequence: CASSLGASGYTGELFF. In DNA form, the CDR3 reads TGTGCCAGCAGCCTAGGAGCTAGCGGCTACACCGGGGAGCTGTTTTTT.

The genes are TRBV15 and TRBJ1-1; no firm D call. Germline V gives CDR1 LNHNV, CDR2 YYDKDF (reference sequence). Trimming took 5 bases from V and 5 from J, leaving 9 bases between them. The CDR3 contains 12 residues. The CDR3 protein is CATSETGTEAFF. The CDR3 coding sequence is TGTGCCACCAGCGAAACGGGAACTGAAGCTTTCTTT.

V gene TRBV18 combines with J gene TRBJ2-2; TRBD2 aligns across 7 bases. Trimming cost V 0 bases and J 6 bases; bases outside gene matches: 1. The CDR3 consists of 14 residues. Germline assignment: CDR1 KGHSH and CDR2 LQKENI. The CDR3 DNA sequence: TGTGCCAGCTCACCACCGGGAGGGGCCGGGGAGCTGTTTTTT. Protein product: CASSPPGGAGELFF.

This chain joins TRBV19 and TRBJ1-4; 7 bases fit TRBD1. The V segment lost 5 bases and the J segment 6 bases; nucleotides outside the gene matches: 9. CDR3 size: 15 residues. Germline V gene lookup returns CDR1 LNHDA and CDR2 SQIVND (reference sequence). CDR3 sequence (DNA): TGTGCCAGTAGTCCGTCGACAGGGTTAGATGAAAAACTGTTTTTT. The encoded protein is CASSPSTGLDEKLFF.